This T cell receptor beta chain was captured in a study of T cell responses to AZD1222 COVID-19 vaccine. CDR3 length equals 15 residues. In germline, CDR1 is SGHKS, CDR2 YYEKEE (reference sequence). The J segment lost 2 bases and the V segment lost 2 bases, leaving 6 bases of the junction unmatched. This clone is a singleton in its sample. Profiled with immunoSEQ multiplex PCR; TCRdb holds only in-frame clones, not every one. Found here are approximately 130,000 clones, around 90% of them singletons; the top ten hold under 35%. The source of this sequence is an adult in good health. This sample comprised peripheral blood, obtained on day 0 of AZD1222 vaccination. The rearrangement uses TRBV5-5 and TRBJ1-2, with TRBD1 matching 7 bases. CDR3 sequence reads: CASSLTGAKNYGYTF. The CDR3 DNA reads TGTGCCAGCAGCTTAACAGGGGCCAAAAACTATGGCTACACCTTC.